This TCR beta chain appears in the sequencing data of a study of blood T cell repertoires in COVID-19. Study in general: Italy, Spain and the United States were the sources of the convalescent and acute COVID-19 samples.

The data were produced by immunoSEQ multiplex PCR, yet TCRdb's version contains in-frame clones alone and is incomplete. The table lists around 190,000 clones, more than 65% of them singletons. Turning to this clone: Other DNA variants within this sample encode the same CDR3.

CDR3 size: 15 residues. V lost 5 bases and J 5 bases, leaving 18 bases between the germline ends. CDR1 is SGHTA and CDR2 is FQGNSA in the germline V gene. The receptor was derived from a woman aged 50 to 60 with acute COVID-19. Sequencing input: PBMCs or T cells enriched from blood (not recorded which). This rearrangement joins TRBV7-2 to TRBJ1-1; perhaps TRBD1 as D (6 bases). The CDR3 sequence: CASSPRGQPNTEAFF. The CDR3 DNA follows: TGTGCCAGCAGCCCAAGAGGACAGCCTAATACTGAAGCTTTCTTT. Together with reference TRBV7-2 and TRBJ1-1, the CDR3 gives the full variable domain: GAGVSQSPSNKVTEKGKDVELRCDPISGHTALYWYRQSLGQGLEFLIYFQGNSAPDKSGLPSDRFSAERTGGSVSTLTIQRTQQEDSAVYLCASSPRGQPNTEAFFGQGTRLTVV.